These 21 T cell receptor beta chains were sequenced from one sample in a study of tumor-infiltrating lymphocytes in primary liver carcinoma. Between about 17 and 34 mg of unsorted bulk tissue served as the source from which RNA and DNA were co-extracted. Starting material of about 0.45 ug total RNA yielded TCR beta cDNA via a constant-region primer. Amplification in three nested multiplex PCR rounds with slightly modified ARM-PCR gave rise to TCR beta libraries. The opening two PCR rounds, ten to eleven cycles each, paired TRBV1-TRBV30 forward primers with a C-beta reverse primer. TCRdb re-called the multiplex PCR reads through MiXCR, storing one row per CDR3 protein. The table shows about 44,000 distinct CDR3 sequences, with over 65% occurring only once. Specimen: liver tumor tissue from sampling region 3. The subset denotes: tumor region T3, left-lateral pole. The receptor set was obtained from a man aged 35 to 55 with primary liver carcinoma and hepatitis B virus infection.

This clonotype was seen only a few times. The V gene is TRBV20-1, the J gene TRBJ1-1; a weak D match, TRBD1 (5 bases). The V gene lost 6 bases and the J gene lost 0 bases, with 11 bases spanning the gap. This CDR3 contains 13 residues. Per germline, CDR1 DFQATT and CDR2 SNEGSKA (reference sequence). DNA of the CDR3: TGCAGTGCGGTGGACATCATGAACACTGAAGCTTTCTTT. Protein: CSAVDIMNTEAFF.

This clonotype was seen once. The chain recombines TRBV6-5 with TRBJ1-6, with a weak D call TRBD1 (5 bases). CDR3 length equals 17 residues. Germline CDR1 MNHEY, CDR2 SVGAGI. The V end lost 8 bases, the J end lost 4 bases, and 21 bases lay between the germline ends. CDR3 sequence (DNA): TGTGCCAGCGGTCACACACATAGGACATTTTATAATTCACCCCTCCACTTT. It translates to CASGHTHRTFYNSPLHF.

With respect to this clonotype: The conserved phenylalanine or tryptophan normally closing the CDR3 is absent here, so this likely arose from a read error. V and J are TRBV5-5 and TRBJ2-5; TRBD1 matches 8 bases. Per germline, CDR1 SGHKS and CDR2 YYEKEE (reference sequence). The length of the CDR3 is 15 residues. The CDR3 protein is CAGSLAGGPGETQYL. The CDR3 DNA reads TGTGCCGGCAGCCTGGCAGGGGGCCCGGGAGAGACCCAGTACCTC.

About this clonotype: The junction differs from germline at one of its ends, possibly a read error. The V and J genes are TRBV4-1 and TRBJ2-1; D gene ambiguous. The CDR3 is 14 residues long. Germline values: CDR1 MGHRA, CDR2 YSYEKL. CDR3 nucleotide sequence: TGCGCCAGCAGCCAAGCAGTAACCTACAATGAACAGTTCTTC. Its protein product is CASSQAVTYNEQFF.

This chain uses TRBV2 with TRBJ2-7; possibly TRBD1 for D (5 bases). The CDR3 contains 14 residues. V dropped 7 bases and J dropped 0 bases, with 13 bases sitting between them. Germline V CDR1 and CDR2: SNHLY, FYNNEI. CDR3 DNA sequence: TGTGCCAGCAAACCGGAACAGGCCTCCTACGAGCAGTACTTC. Protein sequence: CASKPEQASYEQYF.

About this clonotype: Mismatch with germline at one junction end may stem from a read error. The chain links TRBV11-2 to TRBJ2-1, with D perhaps matching TRBD1 (6 bases). The CDR3 contains 14 residues. Per germline, CDR1 SGHAT and CDR2 FQNNGV. The CDR3 nucleotides read TGTGCCAGCAGCGTGACAGGAGTTTACAATGAGCAACTCTTC. Its protein is CASSVTGVYNEQLF.

This clonotype occurred once. One end of the junction varies from germline; a read error may be responsible. The V gene is TRBV6-2 or TRBV6-3, the J gene TRBJ2-7, with D perhaps TRBD1 (6 bases). This CDR3 comprises 14 residues. In germline, CDR1 is MNHEY, CDR2 SVGEGT. In DNA form, the CDR3 reads TGTGCCAGCAGTTCCATCGGGACACCCTACGAACAGTACTTC. This sequence encodes CASSSIGTPYEQYF.

For this clonotype: No conserved phenylalanine or tryptophan ends this CDR3, so it is likely a read error. The CDR3 nucleotides read TGTGCCAGCGGCCTCCTGTGGGGCGAGCAGTACTCT. Protein sequence: CASGLLWGEQYS. This rearrangement joins TRBV11-2 to TRBJ2-7, with D unclear. This CDR3 spans 12 amino acids. V was shortened by 8 bases and J by 6 bases, with 14 bases between the two germline ends. Germline V gene lookup returns CDR1 SGHAT and CDR2 FQNNGV.

Notes on this clonotype: A read error is likely, as this CDR3 ends without the conserved phenylalanine or tryptophan. This chain joins TRBV12-3 or TRBV12-4 and TRBJ1-1; D is ambiguous. Trimming removed 0 bases at V and 7 bases at J, with 9 bases between. The CDR3 spans 13 residues. The CDR3 nucleotides read TGTGCCAGCAGTTTAGCACAGTACATTGAAGCTTTCCTT. The encoded protein is CASSLAQYIEAFL.

This clonotype was observed at least ten times. This chain links TRBV6-4 with TRBJ2-1; D ambiguous. The germline V and J ends were trimmed by 3 bases and 10 bases, with 13 bases remaining between them. CDR3 length: 13 amino acids. The V gene's germline CDR1 is MRHNA and CDR2 SNTAGT. The CDR3 DNA is TGTGCCAGCAGTGAATCCACCGGCAGGGAGCAGTTCTTC. Translating gives CASSESTGREQFF.

In regard to this clonotype: One junction end does not reproduce the germline sequence, and a read error may be involved. The chain has TRBV29-1 and TRBJ1-5; D perhaps matches TRBD1 (5 bases). The CDR3 extends over 14 amino acids. CDR1 and CDR2 (germline): SQVTM, ANQGSEA. CDR3 nucleotides: TGCAGTGTTGAAGAACAGGAGGGAGGGCAGCCCCAGCATTTT. Encoded protein: CSVEEQEGGQPQHF.

This clonotype was counted at least ten times. The J gene is TRBJ2-5, the V gene TRBV13; D might be TRBD1 or TRBD2, each matching 5 bases. The CDR3 consists of 14 residues. V gave up 5 bases and J gave up 4 bases, with 14 bases separating them. Germline V gene data show CDR1 as PRHDT and CDR2 as FYEKMQ (reference sequence). CDR3 residues: CASSAGTLGETQYF. DNA for the CDR3: TGTGCCAGCAGCGCCGGGACCCTGGGAGAGACCCAGTACTTC.

Comment on this clonotype: At one of its ends the junction is not consistent with the germline gene, which may arise from a read error. The gene calls are TRBV6-5 and TRBJ2-1; 8 bases map to TRBD2. CDR1 is MNHEY, CDR2 SVGAGI, per germline. The CDR3 is 19 residues long. CDR3 nucleotides: TGTGCCAGCAGTCCCGTGACTAGCGTGAGGGCCGGCGCCTACAATGAACAGTTCTTC. The encoded protein is CASSPVTSVRAGAYNEQFF.

Points on this clonotype: No conserved phenylalanine or tryptophan ends this CDR3, so it is likely a read error. The chain carries TRBV19 and TRBJ2-5; perhaps TRBD2 as D (5 bases). Trimming stripped 5 bases from V and 5 bases from J, with 15 bases between. CDR1 and CDR2 from the germline V gene are LNHDA and SQIVND (reference sequence). The length of the CDR3 is 14 residues. CDR3 in amino acids: CASSGSGSLETQYV. CDR3 in DNA: TGTGCCAGTAGTGGGTCTGGGAGTCTGGAGACCCAGTACGTC.

In regard to this clonotype: As the CDR3 is not closed by the conserved phenylalanine or tryptophan, this likely results from a read error. This sequence joins TRBV10-3 and TRBJ2-7, with TRBD1 matching 7 bases. CDR3 length equals 18 residues. Germline lookup yields CDR1 ENHRY and CDR2 SYGVKD. In DNA, the CDR3 is TGTGCCGTCAGTGAGATGACAGGGATGGTCCGCAATCCCTACGAGCAGTACTAC. This gives the protein CAVSEMTGMVRNPYEQYY.

On this clonotype itself: One end of the junction varies from germline; a read error may be responsible. The J gene is TRBJ1-1, the V gene TRBV6-5; 7 bases match TRBD1. Germline CDR1 is MNHEY and CDR2 is SVGAGI. The CDR3 covers 14 residues. CDR3 protein: CASSFLDRASETVF. The CDR3 nucleotides are TGTGCCAGCAGCTTCCTCGACAGGGCTTCTGAAACTGTCTTT.

The chain links TRBV12-3 or TRBV12-4 to TRBJ2-1; weak D call: TRBD2 (6 bases). The CDR3 is 12 residues long. V was clipped by 7 bases and J by 7 bases, with 11 bases between them. As DNA, the CDR3 is TGTGCCAGCACGGACGGGGGTAATGAGCAGTTCTTC. It yields the protein CASTDGGNEQFF.

Note on this clonotype: Here the CDR3 omits its conserved ending phenylalanine or tryptophan, so a read error is the likely source. V usage is TRBV29-1 and J usage is TRBJ2-1, with 11 bases matching TRBD1. This CDR3 has 14 residues. Germline V lookup: CDR1 SQVTM, CDR2 ANQGSEA. CDR3 residues: CSGLLGQGVDEQFI. The CDR3 bases are TGTAGCGGATTGCTGGGACAGGGGGTGGACGAGCAGTTCATC.

Points on this clonotype: Mismatch with germline at one junction end may stem from a read error. The rearrangement links TRBV11-3 to TRBJ2-1; the D gene is possibly TRBD2 (6 bases). CDR1 and CDR2 from the germline V gene are SGHNT and YENEEA. This CDR3 contains 14 residues. The CDR3 is CASRLVGRGNEQFF. CDR3 coding DNA: TGTGCCAGCAGGTTAGTTGGGCGGGGTAATGAGCAGTTCTTC.

Points on this clonotype: One junction end does not reproduce the germline sequence, and a read error may be involved. In DNA form, the CDR3 reads TGTGCCAGCAGGCAAGAGGTCGCGAGCGAGAGGGTACCCTACGAACAGTACTTC. This gives the protein CASRQEVASERVPYEQYF. This chain joins TRBV4-2 and TRBJ2-7; perhaps TRBD2 as D (5 bases). The CDR3 covers 18 residues. Germline V gives CDR1 LGHNA, CDR2 YNFKEQ.

This clonotype showed up many times. The CDR3 region has the DNA TGTGCCAGCAGCTCTGCCCAGATCGGGGGAGTGAACACCGGGGAGCTGTTTTTT. Amino acids: CASSSAQIGGVNTGELFF. The chain has TRBV7-9 and TRBJ2-2; a weak D match, TRBD2 (6 bases). Trimming removed 4 bases at V and 1 base at J, with 19 bases between. Germline values: CDR1 SEHNR, CDR2 FQNEAQ (reference sequence). The length of the CDR3 is 18 residues.